This T cell receptor beta chain was recovered during a study of T cells in Graves' hyperthyroidism and ophthalmopathy. If no ophthalmopathy progression occurred within 18 months, Graves' hyperthyroidism was stable. Patients aged 18 to 65 had newly diagnosed hyperthyroidism lasting under 2 months. The germline V and J ends were trimmed by 0 bases and 5 bases, with 13 bases remaining between them. CDR3 length: 15 amino acids. The germline V gene has CDR1 MNHEY and CDR2 SVGAGI. There were TCR beta CDR3 regions amplified from RNA transcripts. HTBI primers were used for first-round RT-PCR of the TCR CDR3. Each CDR3 protein is one row after TCRdb ran MiXCR on the multiplex PCR reads. Of fewer than 850,000 distinct CDR3 sequences in the sample, 15% to 20% are singletons; the top ten hold about a sixth.

The sequence derives from a man in his fifties with Graves' hyperthyroidism. What was sequenced was blood. This sequence joins TRBV6-5 and TRBJ1-2, with D unresolved. Written as DNA, the CDR3 is TGTGCCAGCAGTTACTCCGTATTAGGTGGATATGGCTACACCTTC. It yields the protein CASSYSVLGGYGYTF.